This is a list of T cell receptor beta chains from one sample in a study of OX40 agonist ivuxolimab in advanced cancers. The table came from immunoSEQ multiplex PCR; TCRdb's copy has only in-frame clones and leaves some out. The table has 75,000 to 100,000 clones, around 91% seen once. The input for sequencing was CD4+ or CD8+ T cells sorted from blood, taken in a trial of the OX40 agonist ivuxolimab. Receptors originate from an adult with an advanced solid tumor such as melanoma, head and neck, liver or kidney cancer. The CDR3 runs from the conserved cysteine through the conserved F or W. D genes are given only for firm matches. Where a row states a size, it is once, few, many or the class of an expanded clone; other rows omit it.

>-|TRBV7-3|TRBJ1-3|-
CASSPVAVGNTIYF
TGTGCCAGCAGCCCCGTGGCAGTGGGAAACACCATATATTTT
>-|TRBV5-1|TRBJ2-2|-
CASSLAPVNTGELFF
TGCGCCAGCAGCTTGGCCCCTGTCAATACCGGGGAGCTGTTTTTT
>-|TRBV5-1|TRBJ2-1|TRBD2
CASSLAPGGPSNEQFF
TGCGCCAGCAGCTTGGCTCCGGGAGGGCCGTCCAATGAGCAGTTCTTC
>once|TRBV6-6|TRBJ1-1|-
CASSYSARRTEAFF
TGTGCCAGCAGTTACTCTGCCCGGCGCACTGAAGCTTTCTTT
>-|TRBV5-1|TRBJ1-2|-
CASSLTDEYGYTF
TGCGCCAGCAGCTTAACCGACGAGTATGGCTACACCTTC
>-|TRBV5-1|TRBJ2-7|-
CASSLAGEQYF
TGCGCCAGCAGCTTGGCGGGGGAGCAGTACTTC
>-|TRBV6-5|TRBJ2-3|TRBD1
CASSSLGRTGDTQYF
TGTGCCAGCAGTTCCCTAGGGCGGACAGGAGATACGCAGTATTTT
>-|TRBV9|TRBJ2-1|-
CASSAQDYAYNEQFF
TGTGCCAGCAGCGCTCAGGACTACGCATACAATGAGCAGTTCTTC
>few|TRBV19|TRBJ1-5|-
CASSPAAHTSNQPQHF
TGTGCCAGTAGTCCGGCAGCCCATACTAGCAATCAGCCCCAGCATTTT
>-|TRBV10-3|TRBJ2-7|TRBD2
CATTGGVFKYF
TGTGCCACCACCGGGGGGGTTTTTAAGTACTTC
>-|TRBV10-3|TRBJ2-5|-
CAISDRQVGETQYF
TGTGCCATCAGTGACCGACAGGTGGGGGAGACCCAGTACTTC
>-|TRBV25-1|TRBJ1-2|TRBD1
CASSKEDRGNHYGYTF
TGTGCCAGCAGTAAAGAGGACAGGGGGAATCACTATGGCTACACCTTC
>-|TRBV19|TRBJ1-5|-
CATYRNNQPQHF
TGTGCCACATACAGAAACAATCAGCCCCAGCATTTT
>-|TRBV4-1|TRBJ1-4|-
CASSQEGGATNEKLFF
TGCGCCAGCAGCCAAGAGGGCGGGGCGACTAATGAAAAACTGTTTTTT
>few|TRBV7-6|TRBJ1-4|-
CASRGGNEKLFF
TGTGCCAGCAGAGGCGGTAATGAAAAACTGTTTTTT
>-|TRBV11-3|TRBJ2-3|-
CASSSEVWTDTQYF
TGTGCCAGCAGCTCAGAGGTATGGACAGATACGCAGTATTTT
>-|TRBV6-1|TRBJ1-1|-
CASSEPLRRGVAFF
TGTGCCAGCAGTGAACCACTAAGACGGGGGGTAGCTTTCTTT
>-|TRBV9|TRBJ2-1|-
CASSVGSGTYDNEQFF
TGTGCCAGCAGCGTAGGAAGCGGAACTTACGACAATGAGCAGTTCTTC
>-|TRBV6-6|TRBJ1-1|-
CASSQAPRDKPRAFF
TGTGCCAGCAGTCAAGCGCCTCGGGACAAACCTAGGGCTTTCTTT
>once|TRBV7-2|TRBJ2-5|-
CASSPGGDSETQYF
TGTGCCAGCAGCCCGGGCGGGGACTCCGAGACCCAGTACTTC
>-|TRBV19|TRBJ1-4|-
CASSIGAGTVDEKLFF
TGTGCCAGTAGTATAGGGGCCGGGACGGTTGATGAAAAACTGTTTTTT
>-|TRBV11-2|TRBJ2-3|TRBD2
CASSPVGGGSDTQYF
TGTGCCAGCAGCCCCGTGGGGGGAGGGTCAGATACGCAGTATTTT
>-|TRBV2|TRBJ2-2|TRBD2
CASKGLTNTGELFF
TGTGCCAGCAAGGGACTAACTAACACCGGGGAGCTGTTTTTT
>-|TRBV28|TRBJ1-2|TRBD1
CASTSRGLGYTF
TGTGCCAGCACTTCCAGGGGGCTCGGCTACACCTTC
>-|TRBV11-2|TRBJ2-7|TRBD2
CASSYTVTSGPEQYF
TGTGCCAGCAGCTACACCGTGACTAGCGGGCCGGAGCAGTACTTC
>-|TRBV5-5|TRBJ1-5|-
CASGGEPTNQPQHF
TGTGCCAGCGGAGGGGAACCAACCAATCAGCCCCAGCATTTT
>-|TRBV7-2|TRBJ2-7|TRBD2
CASSPTSGWTYEQYF
TGTGCCAGCAGCCCGACTAGCGGGTGGACCTACGAGCAGTACTTC
>-|TRBV18|TRBJ1-2|TRBD1
CASLTSGTGGMDGYTF
TGTGCCAGTCTCACTTCGGGGACAGGGGGCATGGATGGCTACACCTTC
>-|TRBV2|TRBJ2-7|TRBD2
CASSVLAVGDEQYF
TGTGCCAGCAGTGTTCTAGCGGTAGGGGACGAGCAGTACTTC
>-|TRBV6-5|TRBJ1-5|-
CASRLEGANQPQHF
TGTGCCAGCAGATTAGAGGGTGCCAATCAGCCCCAGCATTTT
>-|TRBV7-6|TRBJ1-6|-
CASSYPLAPLHF
TGTGCCAGCAGCTACCCCCTAGCGCCCCTCCACTTT
>-|TRBV18|TRBJ2-7|TRBD1
CASSQDRNSYEQYF
TGTGCCAGCTCACAGGACAGGAATTCCTACGAGCAGTACTTC
>-|TRBV6-5|TRBJ2-7|-
CASSHIYEQYF
TGTGCCAGCAGTCATATTTACGAGCAGTACTTC
>-|TRBV5-4|TRBJ2-2|-
CASRPGRGAGELFF
TGTGCCAGCAGACCGGGCCGCGGGGCCGGGGAGCTGTTTTTT
>-|TRBV4-1|TRBJ2-7|-
CASKPGTLSYEQYF
TGCGCCAGCAAACCCGGGACACTCTCCTACGAGCAGTACTTC
>-|TRBV18|TRBJ2-5|TRBD1
CASSPRTGVVETQYF
TGTGCCAGCTCACCCCGGACAGGGGTCGTGGAGACCCAGTACTTC
>-|TRBV9|TRBJ1-6|TRBD1
CASSSRGLGNSPLHF
TGTGCCAGCAGCTCAAGGGGGCTAGGGAATTCACCCCTCCACTTT
>-|TRBV28|TRBJ2-1|TRBD1
CASSSLTGAGSNEQFF
TGTGCCAGCAGTTCTCTGACAGGGGCTGGGAGCAATGAGCAGTTCTTC
>-|TRBV4-1|TRBJ2-1|TRBD2
CASSQGLVYNEQFF
TGCGCCAGCAGCCAGGGACTAGTCTACAATGAGCAGTTCTTC
>-|TRBV18|TRBJ2-1|TRBD2
CASSPLAGVGYNEQFF
TGTGCCAGCTCCCCACTAGCGGGAGTAGGTTACAATGAGCAGTTCTTC
>-|TRBV28|TRBJ1-1|-
CASSLLAEKNTEAFF
TGTGCCAGCAGTTTATTAGCCGAAAAGAACACTGAAGCTTTCTTT
>-|TRBV2|TRBJ2-2|TRBD1
CASKGQAHTGELFF
TGTGCCAGCAAGGGACAGGCCCACACCGGGGAGCTGTTTTTT
>-|TRBV6-5|TRBJ2-7|TRBD2
CATKRETESYEQYF
TGTGCCACCAAGCGGGAGACGGAATCCTACGAGCAGTACTTC
>-|TRBV6-6|TRBJ1-5|TRBD1
CASSSGQLNQPQHF
TGTGCCAGCAGTTCGGGACAGTTAAATCAGCCCCAGCATTTT
>few|TRBV10-3|TRBJ1-2|-
CAISDVIYGGYTF
TGTGCCATCAGTGATGTAATCTATGGAGGCTACACCTTC
>once|TRBV7-6|TRBJ2-1|-
CASSRGGGAYNEQFF
TGTGCCAGCAGCCGCGGAGGAGGGGCCTACAATGAGCAGTTCTTC